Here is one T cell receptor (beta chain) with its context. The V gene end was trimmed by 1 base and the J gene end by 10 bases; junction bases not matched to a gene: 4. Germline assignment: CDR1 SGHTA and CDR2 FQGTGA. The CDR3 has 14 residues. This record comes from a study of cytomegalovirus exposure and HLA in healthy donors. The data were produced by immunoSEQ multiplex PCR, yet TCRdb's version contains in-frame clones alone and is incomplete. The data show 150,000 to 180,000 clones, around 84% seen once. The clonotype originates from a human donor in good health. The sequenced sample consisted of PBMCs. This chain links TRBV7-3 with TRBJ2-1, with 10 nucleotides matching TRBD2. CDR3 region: CASSLRKTSGEQFF. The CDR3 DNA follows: TGTGCCAGCAGCTTAAGGAAGACTAGCGGGGAGCAGTTCTTC.